This TCR beta chain came from a study of OX40 agonist ivuxolimab in advanced cancers. CDR3 size: 16 residues. Libraries were prepared by immunoSEQ multiplex PCR; TCRdb keeps only in-frame clonotypes and omits some of them. The sample holds some 81,000 clones; about 82% are singletons and the top ten take approximately 0.57%. Specimen: CD4+ or CD8+ T cells sorted from blood, collected in a trial of the OX40 agonist ivuxolimab. The source is an adult with an advanced solid tumor such as melanoma, head and neck, liver or kidney cancer. The chain has TRBV21-1 and TRBJ1-5. TRBV21-1 corresponds to a pseudogene. The CDR3 spells CASSGPGNRAIQPQHF. CDR3 sequence (DNA): TGTGCCAGCAGCGGACCGGGGAACCGCGCCATTCAGCCCCAGCATTTT.